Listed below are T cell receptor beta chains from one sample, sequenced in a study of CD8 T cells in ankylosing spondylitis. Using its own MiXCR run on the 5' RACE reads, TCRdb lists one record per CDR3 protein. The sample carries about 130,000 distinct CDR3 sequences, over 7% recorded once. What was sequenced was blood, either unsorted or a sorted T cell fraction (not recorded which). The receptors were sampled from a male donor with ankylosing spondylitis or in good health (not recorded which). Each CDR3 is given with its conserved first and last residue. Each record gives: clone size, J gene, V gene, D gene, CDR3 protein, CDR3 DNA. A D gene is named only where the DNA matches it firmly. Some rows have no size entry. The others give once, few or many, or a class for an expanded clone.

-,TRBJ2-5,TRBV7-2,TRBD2,CASSLGLAESQETQYF,TGTGCCAGCAGCTTGGGACTAGCGGAAAGCCAAGAGACCCAGTACTTC
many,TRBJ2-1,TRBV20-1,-,CSAIRDFNNEQFF,TGCAGTGCTATCCGGGACTTCAACAATGAGCAGTTCTTC
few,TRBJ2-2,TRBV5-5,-,CASSLLGTGELFF,TGTGCCAGCAGCTTGTTGGGTACCGGGGAGCTGTTTTTT
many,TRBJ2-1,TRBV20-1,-,CSAAVGGDYNEQFF,TGCAGTGCTGCCGTCGGGGGCGATTACAATGAGCAGTTCTTC
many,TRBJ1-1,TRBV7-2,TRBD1,CASSSRDRATEAFF,TGTGCCAGCAGCTCCCGGGACAGGGCCACTGAAGCTTTCTTT
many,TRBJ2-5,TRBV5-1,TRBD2,CASSLGLAGGKETQYF,TGCGCCAGCAGCTTGGGACTAGCGGGGGGAAAAGAGACCCAGTACTTC
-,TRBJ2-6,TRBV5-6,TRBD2,CASSKAGSGANVLTF,TGTGCCAGCAGCAAAGCGGGGTCTGGGGCCAACGTCCTGACTTTC
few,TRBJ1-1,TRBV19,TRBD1,CASRYQQGPMNTEAFF,TGTGCCAGTAGATACCAACAGGGGCCAATGAACACTGAAGCTTTCTTT
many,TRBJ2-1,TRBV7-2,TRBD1,CASSLGRVTGSFNEQFF,TGTGCCAGCAGCTTAGGTCGTGTGACAGGGAGTTTCAATGAGCAGTTCTTC
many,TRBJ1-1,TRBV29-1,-,CSSRPAGNTEAFF,TGCAGCTCACGCCCGGCAGGGAACACTGAAGCTTTCTTT
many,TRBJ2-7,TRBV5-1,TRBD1,CASSAMIGGTGGYEQYF,TGCGCCAGCAGCGCAATGATTGGCGGGACAGGGGGCTACGAGCAGTACTTC
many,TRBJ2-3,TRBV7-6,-,CASSSRTETDTQYF,TGTGCCAGCAGCTCCCGGACGGAAACAGATACGCAGTATTTT
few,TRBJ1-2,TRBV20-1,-,CSARARKGSDGYTF,TGCAGTGCTAGAGCCCGAAAGGGGTCAGATGGCTACACCTTC
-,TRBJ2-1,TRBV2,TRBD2,CASSLAAPNEQFF,TGTGCCAGCAGTCTAGCGGCGCCAAATGAGCAGTTCTTC
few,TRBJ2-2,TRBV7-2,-,CASREILGTGELFF,TGTGCCAGCAGGGAGATTTTAGGCACCGGGGAGCTGTTTTTT
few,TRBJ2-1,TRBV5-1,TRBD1,CASSLGAGTGVLHEQFF,TGCGCCAGCAGCTTGGGTGCTGGGACAGGGGTGTTGCATGAGCAGTTCTTC
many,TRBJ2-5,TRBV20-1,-,CSAPAMGGETQYF,TGCAGTGCGCCCGCGATGGGAGGAGAGACCCAGTACTTC
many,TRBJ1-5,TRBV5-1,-,CASSLQPNSNQPQHF,TGCGCCAGCAGCTTACAGCCTAATAGCAATCAGCCCCAGCATTTT
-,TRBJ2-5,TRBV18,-,CASSPIRQETQYF,TGTGCCAGCTCACCAATTCGCCAAGAGACCCAGTACTTC
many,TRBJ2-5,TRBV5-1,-,CASSQYGSNRQETQYF,TGCGCCAGCAGTCAATACGGGTCTAATAGGCAAGAGACCCAGTACTTC
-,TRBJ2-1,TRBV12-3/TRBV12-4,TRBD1,CASSKTGGDLNEQFF,TGTGCCAGCAGCAAGACAGGGGGCGACTTAAATGAGCAGTTCTTC
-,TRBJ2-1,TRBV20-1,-,CSARDLMGVGREAYNEQFF,TGCAGTGCTAGAGATCTAATGGGAGTCGGGAGAGAGGCCTACAATGAGCAGTTCTTC
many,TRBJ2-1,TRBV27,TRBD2,CASSFGLAGANEQFF,TGTGCCAGCAGTTTCGGGCTAGCGGGAGCCAATGAGCAGTTCTTC
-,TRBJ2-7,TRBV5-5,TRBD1,CASRRTGASSYEQYF,TGTGCCAGCAGGCGGACAGGCGCCAGCTCCTACGAGCAGTACTTC
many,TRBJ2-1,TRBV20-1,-,CSASRGNEQFF,TGCAGTGCTAGTCGGGGCAATGAGCAGTTCTTC
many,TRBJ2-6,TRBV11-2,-,CASSLLAGQPSGANVLTF,TGTGCCAGCAGCTTATTGGCAGGTCAACCTTCTGGGGCCAACGTCCTGACTTTC
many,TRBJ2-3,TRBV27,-,CASSLYWNTDTQYF,TGTGCCAGCAGTTTGTACTGGAACACAGATACGCAGTATTTT
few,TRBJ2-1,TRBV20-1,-,CSARSGRRGNEQFF,TGCAGTGCTAGATCCGGGAGAAGGGGGAATGAGCAGTTCTTC
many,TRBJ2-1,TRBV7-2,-,CASSKLSSAYNEQFF,TGTGCCAGCAGCAAACTATCTTCGGCCTACAATGAGCAGTTCTTC
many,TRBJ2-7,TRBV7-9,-,CASSLREDRDRPYEQYF,TGTGCCAGCAGCTTAAGGGAGGACCGGGACCGACCCTACGAGCAGTACTTC
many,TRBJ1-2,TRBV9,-,CASSVADWNYGYTF,TGTGCCAGCAGCGTAGCAGATTGGAACTATGGCTACACCTTC
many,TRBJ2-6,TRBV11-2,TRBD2,CASSRRLAEVAGANVLTF,TGTGCCAGCAGCCGCCGGCTAGCGGAGGTAGCTGGGGCCAACGTCCTGACTTTC
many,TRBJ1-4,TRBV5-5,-,CASSLFSTTNEKLFF,TGTGCCAGCAGCTTGTTCAGTACAACTAATGAAAAACTGTTTTTT
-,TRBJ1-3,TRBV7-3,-,CASSLSPGPGNTIYF,TGTGCCAGCAGCTTATCCCCCGGACCAGGGAACACCATATATTTT
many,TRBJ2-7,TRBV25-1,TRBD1,CASATGTASYEQYF,TGTGCCAGTGCCACCGGGACAGCTTCCTACGAGCAGTACTTC
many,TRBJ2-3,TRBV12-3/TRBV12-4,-,CASSLTERDTQYF,TGTGCCAGCAGTTTAACAGAGAGAGATACGCAGTATTTT
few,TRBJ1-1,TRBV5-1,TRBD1,CASSLVGTGRKTEAFF,TGCGCCAGCAGCCTTGTTGGGACAGGACGCAAGACTGAAGCTTTCTTT
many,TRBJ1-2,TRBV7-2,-,CASSLGGIAGAVRGYTF,TGTGCCAGCAGCTTAGGCGGCATAGCGGGCGCTGTTCGAGGCTACACCTTC
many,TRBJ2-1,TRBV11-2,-,CASSPTINEQFF,TGTGCCAGCAGCCCGACGATCAATGAGCAGTTCTTC
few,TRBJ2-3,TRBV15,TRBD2,CATSTRTTSGPARTQYF,TGTGCCACCAGCACCCGAACAACTAGCGGCCCAGCAAGGACGCAGTATTTT
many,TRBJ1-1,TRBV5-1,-,CASSLRQVTEAFF,TGCGCCAGCAGCTTGAGACAGGTCACTGAAGCTTTCTTT
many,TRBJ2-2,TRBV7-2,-,CASSLDSGELFF,TGTGCCAGCAGCTTAGACTCCGGGGAGCTGTTTTTT
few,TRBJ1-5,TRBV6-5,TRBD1,CASSYGQGAGSNQPQHF,TGTGCCAGCAGTTATGGACAGGGGGCTGGTAGCAATCAGCCCCAGCATTTT
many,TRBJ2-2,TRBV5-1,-,CASSFTTQVPELFF,TGCGCCAGCAGCTTTACAACACAGGTTCCCGAGCTGTTTTTT
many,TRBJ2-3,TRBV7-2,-,CASSLDNGASTDTQYF,TGTGCCAGCAGCTTAGACAACGGGGCCAGCACAGATACGCAGTATTTT
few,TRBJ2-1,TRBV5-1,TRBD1,CASRDSSYNEQFF,TGCGCCAGCCGGGACAGTTCCTACAATGAGCAGTTCTTC
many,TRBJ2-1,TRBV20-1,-,CSATLLNADEQFF,TGCAGTGCTACCCTCCTCAATGCCGATGAGCAGTTCTTC
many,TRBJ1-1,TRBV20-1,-,CSARAGDTEAFF,TGCAGTGCGCGAGCAGGGGACACTGAAGCTTTCTTT
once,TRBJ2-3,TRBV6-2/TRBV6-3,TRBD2,CASRLSGRSTDTQYF,TGTGCCAGCAGACTTAGCGGGAGAAGCACAGATACGCAGTATTTT
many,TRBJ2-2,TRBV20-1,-,CSALPPGGELFF,TGCAGTGCCCTCCCCCCAGGGGGGGAGCTGTTTTTT
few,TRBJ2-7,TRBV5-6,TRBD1,CASSLWTGIYEQYF,TGTGCCAGCAGCTTATGGACAGGAATCTACGAGCAGTACTTC
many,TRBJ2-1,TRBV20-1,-,CSARGGRIQYDEQFF,TGCAGTGCTAGAGGGGGTCGGATCCAATACGATGAGCAGTTCTTC
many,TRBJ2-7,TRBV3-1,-,CASSQGPTAYEQYF,TGTGCCAGCAGCCAGGGACCGACCGCCTACGAGCAGTACTTC
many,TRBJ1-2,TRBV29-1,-,CSVGSAANYGYTF,TGCAGCGTTGGGTCCGCAGCTAACTATGGCTACACCTTC
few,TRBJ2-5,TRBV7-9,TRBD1,CASSFQGTGQETQYF,TGTGCCAGCAGCTTCCAAGGGACAGGACAAGAGACCCAGTACTTC
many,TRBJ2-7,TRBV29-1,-,CSVVNDGVEQYF,TGCAGCGTTGTGAACGATGGTGTCGAGCAGTACTTC
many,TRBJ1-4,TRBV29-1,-,CSGGERYEKLFF,TGCAGCGGAGGAGAGCGTTATGAAAAACTGTTTTTT
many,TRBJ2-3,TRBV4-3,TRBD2,CASSQDTSGSADTQYF,TGCGCCAGCAGCCAAGATACTAGCGGGAGTGCAGATACGCAGTATTTT
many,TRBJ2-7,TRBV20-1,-,CSLWRPSSYEQYF,TGCAGTCTCTGGAGACCCAGCTCCTACGAGCAGTACTTC